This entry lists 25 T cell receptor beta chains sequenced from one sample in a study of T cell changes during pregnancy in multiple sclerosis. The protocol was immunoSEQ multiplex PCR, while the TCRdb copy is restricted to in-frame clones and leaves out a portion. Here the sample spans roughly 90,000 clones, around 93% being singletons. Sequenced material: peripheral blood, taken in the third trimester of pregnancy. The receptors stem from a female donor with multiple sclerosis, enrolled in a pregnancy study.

CDR3 protein: CASSAEVGGTNEKLFF. The CDR3, as DNA: TGTGCCAGCAGCGCAGAGGTGGGTGGGACTAATGAAAAACTGTTTTTT. The chain is built from TRBV27 and TRBJ1-4; D is ambiguous. Germline values: CDR1 MNHEY, CDR2 SMNVEV (reference sequence). Between the trimmed V and J ends, which lost 6 bases and 2 bases, there was a span of 16 bases. This CDR3 comprises 16 residues.

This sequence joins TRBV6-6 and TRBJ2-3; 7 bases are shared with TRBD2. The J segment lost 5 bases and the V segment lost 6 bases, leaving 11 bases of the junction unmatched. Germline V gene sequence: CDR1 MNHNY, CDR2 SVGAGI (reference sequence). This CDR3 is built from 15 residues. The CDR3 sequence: CASSLLAGAKDTQYF. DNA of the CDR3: TGTGCCAGCAGCCTTCTTGCGGGAGCGAAAGATACGCAGTATTTT.

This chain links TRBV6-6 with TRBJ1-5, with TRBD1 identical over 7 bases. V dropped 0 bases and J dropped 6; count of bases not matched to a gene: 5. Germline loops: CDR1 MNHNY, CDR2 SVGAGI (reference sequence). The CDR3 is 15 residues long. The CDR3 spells CASSYSEGGRQPQHF. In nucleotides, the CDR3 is TGTGCCAGCAGTTACTCAGAAGGGGGCCGTCAGCCCCAGCATTTT.

The CDR3 region has the DNA TGTGCCAGCAGCCCCGTTACAGGGGTAAACATTCAGTACTTC. Translated: CASSPVTGVNIQYF. The V gene is TRBV7-9, the J gene TRBJ2-4, with 7 bases matching TRBD1. Trimming at V came to 5 bases and at J to 6 bases, leaving 7 bases not matched to a gene. This CDR3 is 14 amino acids long. Germline values: CDR1 SEHNR, CDR2 FQNEAQ (reference sequence).

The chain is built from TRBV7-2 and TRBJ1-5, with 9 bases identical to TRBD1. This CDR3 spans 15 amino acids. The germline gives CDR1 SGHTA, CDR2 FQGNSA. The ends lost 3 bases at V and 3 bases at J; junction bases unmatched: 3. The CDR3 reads CASSLGTGTNQPQHF. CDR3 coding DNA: TGTGCCAGCAGCTTGGGGACAGGGACCAATCAGCCCCAGCATTTT.

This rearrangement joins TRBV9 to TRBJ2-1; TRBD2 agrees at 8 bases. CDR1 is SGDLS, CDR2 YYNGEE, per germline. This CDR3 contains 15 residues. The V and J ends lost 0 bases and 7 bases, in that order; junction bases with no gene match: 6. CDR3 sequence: CASSVAGGPRNEQFF. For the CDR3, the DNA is TGTGCCAGCAGCGTAGCGGGAGGGCCGAGGAATGAGCAGTTCTTC.

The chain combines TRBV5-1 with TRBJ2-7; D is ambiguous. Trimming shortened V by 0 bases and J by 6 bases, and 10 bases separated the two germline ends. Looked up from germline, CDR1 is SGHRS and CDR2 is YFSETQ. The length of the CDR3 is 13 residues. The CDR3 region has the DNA TGCGCCAGCAGCTTGGGACGCGGTAGCGAGCAGTACTTC. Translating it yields CASSLGRGSEQYF.

The CDR3 here is CASSPGLNNEQFF. The CDR3 coding sequence is TGTGCCAGCAGCCCGGGACTAAACAATGAGCAGTTCTTC. V is TRBV6-4 and J is TRBJ2-1; TRBD2 matches 7 bases. The CDR3 sequence is 13 residues long. Germline CDR1 and CDR2: MRHNA and SNTAGT. J was trimmed by 5 bases and V by 6 bases; bases with no gene match: 4.

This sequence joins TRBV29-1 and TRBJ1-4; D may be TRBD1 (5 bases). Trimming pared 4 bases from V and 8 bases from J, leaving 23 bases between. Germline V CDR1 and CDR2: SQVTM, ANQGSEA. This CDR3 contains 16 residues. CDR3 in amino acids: CSVAGEIRGVGEKLFF. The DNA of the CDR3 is TGCAGCGTTGCGGGGGAGATTAGGGGAGTTGGAGAAAAACTGTTTTTT.

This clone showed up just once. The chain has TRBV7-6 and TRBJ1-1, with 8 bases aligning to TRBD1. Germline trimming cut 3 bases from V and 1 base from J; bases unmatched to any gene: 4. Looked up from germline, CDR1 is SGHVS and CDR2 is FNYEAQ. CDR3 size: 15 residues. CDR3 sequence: CASSFRTGTNTEAFF. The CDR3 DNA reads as TGTGCCAGCAGCTTCAGGACAGGGACGAACACTGAAGCTTTCTTT.

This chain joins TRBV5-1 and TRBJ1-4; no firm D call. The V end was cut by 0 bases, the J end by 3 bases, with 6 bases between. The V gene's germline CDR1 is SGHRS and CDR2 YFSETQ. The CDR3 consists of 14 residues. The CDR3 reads CASSLETANEKLFF. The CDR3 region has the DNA TGCGCCAGCAGCTTGGAAACAGCTAATGAAAAACTGTTTTTT.

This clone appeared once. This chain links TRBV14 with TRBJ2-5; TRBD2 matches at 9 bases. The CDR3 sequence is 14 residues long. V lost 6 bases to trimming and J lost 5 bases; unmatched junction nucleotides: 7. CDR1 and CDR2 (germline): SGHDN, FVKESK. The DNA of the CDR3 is TGTGCCAGCAGTGCTGGAGCGGGAGGTGAGACCCAGTACTTC. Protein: CASSAGAGGETQYF.

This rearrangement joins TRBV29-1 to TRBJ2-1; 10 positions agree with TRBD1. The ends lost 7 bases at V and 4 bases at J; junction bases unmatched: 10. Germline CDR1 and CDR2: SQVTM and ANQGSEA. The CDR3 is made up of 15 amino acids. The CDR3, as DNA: TGCAGCGCCGTAGGGGGGACAGGGGTTTACAATGAGCAGTTCTTC. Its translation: CSAVGGTGVYNEQFF.

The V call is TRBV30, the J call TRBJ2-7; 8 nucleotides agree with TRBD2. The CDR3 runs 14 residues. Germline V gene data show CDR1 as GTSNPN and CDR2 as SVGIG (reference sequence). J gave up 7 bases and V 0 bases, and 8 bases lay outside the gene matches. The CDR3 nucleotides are TGTGCCTGGAGTGTGCTACGGGAGGGCCGGGAGCAGTACTTC. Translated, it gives CAWSVLREGREQYF.

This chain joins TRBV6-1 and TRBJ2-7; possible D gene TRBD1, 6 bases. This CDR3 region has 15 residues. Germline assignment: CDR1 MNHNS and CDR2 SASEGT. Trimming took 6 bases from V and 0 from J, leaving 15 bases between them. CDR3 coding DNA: TGTGCCAGCAGACAAGGACAGCCTAGCTCCTACGAGCAGTACTTC. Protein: CASRQGQPSSYEQYF.

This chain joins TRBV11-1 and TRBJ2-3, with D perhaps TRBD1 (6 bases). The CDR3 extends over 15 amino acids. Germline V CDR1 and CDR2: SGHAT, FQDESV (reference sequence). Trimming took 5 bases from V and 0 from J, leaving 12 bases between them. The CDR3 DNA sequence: TGTGCCAGCAGCCCACAGGGTTGGAGCACAGATACGCAGTATTTT. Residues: CASSPQGWSTDTQYF.

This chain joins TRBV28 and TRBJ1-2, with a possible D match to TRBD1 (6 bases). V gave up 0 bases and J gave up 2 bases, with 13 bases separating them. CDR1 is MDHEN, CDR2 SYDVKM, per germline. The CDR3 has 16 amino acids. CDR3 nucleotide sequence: TGTGCCAGCAGTTTATGGGGGGCAGGGAGAAACTATGGCTACACCTTC. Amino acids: CASSLWGAGRNYGYTF.

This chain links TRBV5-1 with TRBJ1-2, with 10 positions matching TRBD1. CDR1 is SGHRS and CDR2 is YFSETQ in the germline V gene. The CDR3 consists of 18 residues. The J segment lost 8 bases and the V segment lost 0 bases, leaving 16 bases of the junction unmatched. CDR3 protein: CASSLVLGTGVRSKGYTF. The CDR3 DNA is TGCGCCAGCAGCTTGGTTCTCGGGACAGGGGTTAGGAGTAAGGGCTACACCTTC. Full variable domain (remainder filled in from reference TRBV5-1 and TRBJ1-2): KAGVTQTPRYLIKTRGQQVTLSCSPISGHRSVSWYQQTPGQGLQFLFEYFSETQRNKGNFPGRFSGRQFSNSRSEMNVSTLELGDSALYLCASSLVLGTGVRSKGYTFGSGTRLTVV.

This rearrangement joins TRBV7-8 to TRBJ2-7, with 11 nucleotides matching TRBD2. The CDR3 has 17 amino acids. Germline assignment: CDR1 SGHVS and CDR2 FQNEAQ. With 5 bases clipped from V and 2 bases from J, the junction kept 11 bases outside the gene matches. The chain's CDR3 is CASSPRASGRLAYEQYF. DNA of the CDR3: TGTGCCAGCAGCCCGAGGGCTAGCGGGAGGTTGGCCTACGAGCAGTACTTC.

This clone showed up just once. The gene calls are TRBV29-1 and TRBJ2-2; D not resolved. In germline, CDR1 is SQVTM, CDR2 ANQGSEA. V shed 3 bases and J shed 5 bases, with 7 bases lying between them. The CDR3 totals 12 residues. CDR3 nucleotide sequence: TGCAGCGTTGACGGTCCTACCGGGGAGCTGTTTTTT. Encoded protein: CSVDGPTGELFF.

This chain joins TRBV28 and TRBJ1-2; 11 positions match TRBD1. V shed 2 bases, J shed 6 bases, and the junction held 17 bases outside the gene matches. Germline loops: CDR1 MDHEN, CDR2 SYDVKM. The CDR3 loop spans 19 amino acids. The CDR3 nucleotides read TGTGCCAGCAGTTTACGTCTCATTGGACAGGGGGCCGGGAGGGATGGCTACACCTTC. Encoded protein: CASSLRLIGQGAGRDGYTF.

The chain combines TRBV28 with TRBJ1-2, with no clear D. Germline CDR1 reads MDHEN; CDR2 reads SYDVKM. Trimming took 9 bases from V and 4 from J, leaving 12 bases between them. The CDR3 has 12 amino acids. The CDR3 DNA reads TGTGCCAGTCACTCTGAAGTCTATGGCTACACCTTC. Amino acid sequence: CASHSEVYGYTF.

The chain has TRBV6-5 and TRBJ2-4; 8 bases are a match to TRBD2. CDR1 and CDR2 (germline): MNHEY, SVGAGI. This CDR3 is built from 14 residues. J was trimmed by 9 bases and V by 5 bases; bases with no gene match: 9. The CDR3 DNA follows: TGTGCCAGCAGTCAACTCGGGGGGGCGGTCATTCAGTACTTC. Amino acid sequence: CASSQLGGAVIQYF.

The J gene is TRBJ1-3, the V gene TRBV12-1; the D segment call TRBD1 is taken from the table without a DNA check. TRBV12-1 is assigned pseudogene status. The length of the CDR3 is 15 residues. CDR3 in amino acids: CASSLPTGSGNTIYF. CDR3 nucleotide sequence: TGTGCCAGCAGCCTACCGACAGGCTCTGGAAACACCATATATTTT.

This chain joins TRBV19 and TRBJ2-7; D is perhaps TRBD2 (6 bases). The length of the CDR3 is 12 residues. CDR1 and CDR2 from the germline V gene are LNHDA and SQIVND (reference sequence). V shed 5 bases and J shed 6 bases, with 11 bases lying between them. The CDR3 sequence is CASSPGLTEQYF. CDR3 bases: TGTGCCAGTAGTCCGGGACTCACCGAGCAGTACTTC.